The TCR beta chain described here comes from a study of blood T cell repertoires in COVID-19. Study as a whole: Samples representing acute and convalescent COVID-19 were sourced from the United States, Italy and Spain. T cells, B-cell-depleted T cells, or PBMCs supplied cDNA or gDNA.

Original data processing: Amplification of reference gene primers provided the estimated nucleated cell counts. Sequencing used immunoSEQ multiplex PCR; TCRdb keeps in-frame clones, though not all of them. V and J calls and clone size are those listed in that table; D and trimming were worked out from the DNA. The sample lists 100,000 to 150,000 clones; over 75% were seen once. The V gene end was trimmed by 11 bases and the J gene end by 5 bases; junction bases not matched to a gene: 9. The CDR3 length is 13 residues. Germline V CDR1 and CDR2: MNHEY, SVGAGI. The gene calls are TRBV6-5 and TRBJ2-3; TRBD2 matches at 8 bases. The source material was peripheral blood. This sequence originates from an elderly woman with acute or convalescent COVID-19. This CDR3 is CAANGGAIDTQYF. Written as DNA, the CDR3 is TGTGCCGCAAACGGGGGGGCCATAGATACGCAGTATTTT.